This T cell receptor beta chain is from a study of blood T cell repertoires in COVID-19. Across the whole study: Samples representing acute and convalescent COVID-19 were sourced from the United States, Italy and Spain. Sample material is recorded as cDNA or gDNA derived from T cells, B-cell-depleted T cells, or PBMCs.

Original handling: By means of reference gene primer amplification, nucleated cell counts were estimated. Only in-frame clones appear in the TCRdb table, and some are missing; sequencing was by immunoSEQ multiplex PCR. V, J and clone size reflect that table, while D and trimming were determined from the DNA. Among roughly 53,000 clones listed, about 81% were seen once. This CDR3 spans 12 amino acids. Trimming cost V 4 bases and J 4 bases, with 6 bases left between them. Germline assignment: CDR1 LGHDT and CDR2 YNNKEL (reference sequence). This chain connects TRBV3-1 (or the pseudogene TRBV3-2) to TRBJ2-3, with D unclear. The TCR comes from a man between 65 and 85 years old with active COVID-19. Material for sequencing was peripheral blood. The CDR3 DNA reads as TGTGCCAGCAGCCCGTCTGCAGATACGCAGTATTTT. It is translated as CASSPSADTQYF.